This T cell receptor (beta chain) stems from a study of OX40 agonist ivuxolimab in advanced cancers. Study context: Every patient in dose escalation had hepatocellular carcinoma, melanoma, renal cell or head and neck cancer.

Germline CDR1 is MNHNS and CDR2 is SASEGT. J lost 6 bases, V lost 11 bases, and 10 bases had no gene match. This CDR3 has 14 amino acids. The repertoire was sequenced with immunoSEQ multiplex PCR; TCRdb's copy has only in-frame clones and lacks some. Here the sample spans tens of thousands of clones, roughly 86% being singletons. The TCR was taken from an adult with an advanced solid tumor such as melanoma, head and neck, liver or kidney cancer. V usage is TRBV6-1 and J usage is TRBJ2-2, with 9 positions matching TRBD1. Sequencing was performed on CD4+ or CD8+ T cells sorted from blood, taken in a trial of the OX40 agonist ivuxolimab. As DNA, the CDR3 is TGTGCCTGCCGGGACAGGGATAGGTCCGGGGAGCTGTTTTTT. Translating it yields CACRDRDRSGELFF.